The 20 T cell receptor beta chains reported below all come from one sample, sequenced in a study of lymphopenia after photon versus proton radiotherapy. Sequencing was performed with immunoSEQ multiplex PCR; in TCRdb, only in-frame clones are kept and a portion is missing. The sample carries 70,000 to 95,000 clones, around 83% recorded once. This specimen consisted of peripheral blood, obtained from a patient treated with proton-based radiotherapy. The origin of the receptors is a man aged 55 to 70 with pancreatic cancer.

The rearrangement uses TRBV5-4 and TRBJ2-7, with TRBD1 as a possible D gene (6 bases). Trimming took 5 bases from V and 4 from J, leaving 16 bases between them. The CDR3 extends over 14 amino acids. Germline V lookup: CDR1 SGHNT, CDR2 YYREEE (reference sequence). CDR3 bases: TGTGCCAGCAGTTCCCCCTACGACAGGTACGAGCAGTACTTC. Protein: CASSSPYDRYEQYF.

This sequence joins TRBV7-9 and TRBJ1-1; 7 nucleotides line up with TRBD1. With V trimmed by 5 bases and J by 0 bases, 3 bases remained unmatched. The germline gives CDR1 SEHNR, CDR2 FQNEAQ (reference sequence). The CDR3 consists of 14 residues. For the CDR3, the DNA is TGTGCCAGCAGCACGGGACAGCTGAACACTGAAGCTTTCTTT. It encodes CASSTGQLNTEAFF.

This sequence joins TRBV13 and TRBJ2-3; 9 bases agree with TRBD2. Unmatched junction bases numbered 6, after V lost 3 bases and J lost 5 bases. CDR1 is PRHDT and CDR2 is FYEKMQ in the germline V gene (reference sequence). This CDR3 contains 15 residues. DNA of the CDR3: TGTGCCAGCAGCTTTAGCGGGAGTAGGGGAGATACGCAGTATTTT. Translated: CASSFSGSRGDTQYF.

The J gene is TRBJ2-2, the V gene TRBV25-1; D is undetermined. This CDR3 region has 16 residues. The V gene's germline CDR1 is MGHDK and CDR2 SYGVNS. V was clipped by 2 bases and J by 2 bases, with 12 bases between them. In nucleotides, the CDR3 is TGTGCCAGCAGTGAACTAGGCATGGGTAACACCGGGGAGCTGTTTTTT. Residues: CASSELGMGNTGELFF.

The V and J genes are TRBV6-6 and TRBJ2-7; D may match TRBD1 or TRBD2 (6 bases each). V shed 6 bases and J shed 7 bases, with 22 bases lying between them. This CDR3 comprises 15 residues. The germline V gene has CDR1 MNHNY and CDR2 SVGAGI (reference sequence). The DNA of the CDR3 is TGTGCCAGCAGACAGGGACTTATAACTACGGGGGAGCAGTACTTC. This sequence encodes CASRQGLITTGEQYF.

The chain uses TRBV7-2 and TRBJ2-7; D is possibly TRBD2 (7 bases). The CDR3 length is 17 residues. V was cut by 4 bases and J by 3 bases, with 22 bases left in between. Germline V gene data show CDR1 as SGHTA and CDR2 as FQGNSA. The CDR3: CASSYGGGASGNYEQYF. In nucleotides, the CDR3 is TGTGCCAGCAGCTATGGGGGCGGGGCTAGCGGAAACTACGAGCAGTACTTC.

This rearrangement joins TRBV6-1 to TRBJ1-1; weak D call: TRBD1 (6 bases). Per germline, CDR1 MNHNS and CDR2 SASEGT. V lost 6 bases and J 6 bases, leaving 17 bases between the germline ends. This CDR3 contains 14 residues. CDR3 region: CASSPDRPQPEAFF. The CDR3 DNA reads TGTGCCAGCAGCCCAGACAGGCCCCAGCCTGAAGCTTTCTTT.

The rearrangement joins TRBV6-5 to TRBJ1-5; D possibly corresponds to TRBD1 (5 bases). Trimming took off 5 bases at V and 4 bases at J, with 15 bases between the two ends. The length of the CDR3 is 15 residues. CDR1 is MNHEY, CDR2 SVGAGI, per germline. The CDR3 DNA reads as TGTGCCAGCAGTCCCTCCGGGGGTCCGAATCAGCCCCAGCATTTT. It codes for CASSPSGGPNQPQHF.

V and J are TRBV5-1 and TRBJ2-1; 7 bases match TRBD1. Germline V gene lookup returns CDR1 SGHRS and CDR2 YFSETQ. The CDR3 runs 14 residues. Germline trimming cut 4 bases from V and 6 bases from J; bases unmatched to any gene: 7. CDR3 nucleotides: TGCGCCAGCAGCCGTACAGGGGTGGCCAATGAGCAGTTCTTC. It encodes CASSRTGVANEQFF.

This chain's CDR3 is CASSPNRGGGETQYF. The CDR3 DNA reads as TGTGCCAGCAGCCCAAATAGGGGGGGCGGGGAGACCCAGTACTTC. The chain has TRBV4-2 and TRBJ2-5; maybe TRBD2 (7 bases). This CDR3 contains 15 residues. With 4 bases removed from V and 5 bases from J, the gap between germline ends came to 17 bases. The germline gives CDR1 LGHNA, CDR2 YNFKEQ.

The genes are TRBV6-6 and TRBJ1-3; D remains unclear. Germline CDR1 is MNHNY and CDR2 is SVGAGI (reference sequence). The CDR3 runs 15 residues. The V gene lost 4 bases and the J gene lost 0 bases, with 10 bases spanning the gap. DNA of the CDR3: TGTGCCAGCAGTTTGGGCAGGCCCTCTGGAAACACCATATATTTT. As protein: CASSLGRPSGNTIYF.

This clone was counted between two and nine times. This chain connects TRBV4-1 to TRBJ2-1, with 9 bases lining up with TRBD2. Germline assignment: CDR1 MGHRA and CDR2 YSYEKL. The CDR3 has 20 residues. The ends lost 2 bases at V and 1 base at J; junction bases unmatched: 15. The CDR3 loop is CASSQLPLAGGPQSYNEQFF. CDR3 DNA: TGCGCCAGCAGCCAACTTCCTTTGGCGGGAGGGCCCCAATCCTACAATGAGCAGTTCTTC.

This clone showed up just once. V is TRBV28 and J is TRBJ2-5; D gene ambiguous. The CDR3 covers 13 residues. The germline V gene has CDR1 MDHEN and CDR2 SYDVKM. Trimming stripped 5 bases from V and 4 bases from J, with 11 bases between. The CDR3 loop reads CASSQPASETQYF. The DNA of the CDR3 is TGTGCCAGCAGTCAGCCCGCCTCAGAGACCCAGTACTTC.

This chain uses TRBV7-8 with TRBJ2-7, with TRBD1 matching 7 bases. Germline lookup yields CDR1 SGHVS and CDR2 FQNEAQ. Trimming took 1 base from V and 2 from J; bases not matched to a gene: 8. This CDR3 has 16 residues. Written as DNA, the CDR3 is TGTGCCAGCAGCTTAGTAGTAATGGGACAGACCTACGAGCAGTACTTC. Amino acid sequence: CASSLVVMGQTYEQYF.

The V and J genes are TRBV29-1 and TRBJ2-5; no clear D. Trimming cost V 4 bases and J 5 bases, with 14 bases left between them. Per germline, CDR1 SQVTM and CDR2 ANQGSEA. The CDR3 is 13 amino acids. CDR3 loop: CSVGGPGGETQYF. The CDR3 DNA sequence: TGCAGCGTTGGCGGCCCCGGTGGGGAGACCCAGTACTTC.

The chain couples TRBV4-2 to TRBJ2-5, with 11 bases identical to TRBD2. The CDR3 sequence is 17 residues long. J lost 0 bases, V lost 3 bases, and 6 bases had no gene match. Germline V CDR1 and CDR2: LGHNA, YNFKEQ. This CDR3 reads CASSQDASGRYQETQYF. DNA for the CDR3: TGTGCCAGCAGCCAGGACGCTAGCGGGAGGTACCAAGAGACCCAGTACTTC.

CDR3 DNA: TGTGCCAGCTCACCTCTCCCGGGGCCGGAGAACACCGGGGAGCTGTTTTTT. Translation gives CASSPLPGPENTGELFF. The chain links TRBV18 to TRBJ2-2; D possibly matches TRBD1 or TRBD2 (5 bases each). Germline loops: CDR1 KGHSH, CDR2 LQKENI. The CDR3 is 17 amino acids. The V end lost 3 bases, the J end lost 1 base, and 15 bases lay between the germline ends.

The chain links TRBV5-4 to TRBJ2-5, with D perhaps given as TRBD1 or TRBD2 (5 bases each). The CDR3 is 15 amino acids. Looked up from germline, CDR1 is SGHNT and CDR2 is YYREEE (reference sequence). Trimming took 6 bases from V and 5 from J, leaving 20 bases between them. The CDR3 is CASNKDATWGETQYF. The CDR3 DNA reads as TGTGCCAGCAATAAGGACGCTACCTGGGGGGAGACCCAGTACTTC.

The rearrangement uses TRBV29-1 and TRBJ2-1; D is ambiguous. Looked up from germline, CDR1 is SQVTM and CDR2 is ANQGSEA. Trimming removed 7 bases at V and 0 bases at J, with 4 bases between. The CDR3 sequence is 11 residues long. As DNA, the CDR3 is TGCAGCGCCCCCTCCTACAATGAGCAGTTCTTC. The encoded protein is CSAPSYNEQFF.

The J gene is TRBJ2-3, the V gene TRBV2, with D perhaps assigned TRBD1 or TRBD2 (5 bases each). This CDR3 region has 14 residues. Trimming removed 7 bases at V and 2 bases at J, with 13 bases between. Per the germline V gene, CDR1 is SNHLY and CDR2 is FYNNEI. The CDR3: CASTRDLFTDTQYF. The DNA of the CDR3 is TGTGCCAGCACTCGGGACCTATTCACAGATACGCAGTATTTT.